This TCR beta chain is drawn from a study of OX40 agonist ivuxolimab in advanced cancers. Comments on this clone: Its antigen is not known.

Study findings and constraints: The antigens recognized by the expanded peripheral T cells, that is their antigen specificity, were not determined.

Some clones are missing from TCRdb's copy, which holds only in-frame ones; the method was immunoSEQ multiplex PCR. The data hold 60,000 or so clones, with roughly 93% observed a single time. V was pared by 5 bases and J by 0 bases, with 15 bases between. The germline V gene encodes CDR1 SGDLS and CDR2 YYNGEE. The CDR3 covers 17 residues. This clonotype was sampled from an adult with an advanced solid tumor such as melanoma, head and neck, liver or kidney cancer. This rearrangement joins TRBV9 to TRBJ2-6; D is ambiguous. The sample here was CD4+ or CD8+ T cells sorted from blood, taken in a trial of the OX40 agonist ivuxolimab. The CDR3 protein is CASRPVAWSSGANVLTF. CDR3 coding DNA: TGTGCCAGCAGACCGGTTGCCTGGAGCTCTGGGGCCAACGTCCTGACTTTC. Filled out from reference TRBV9 and TRBJ2-6, the complete variable domain reads DSGVTQTPKHLITATGQRVTLRCSPRSGDLSVYWYQQSLDQGLQFLIQYYNGEERAKGNILERFSAQQFPDLHSELNLSSLELGDSALYFCASRPVAWSSGANVLTFGAGSRLTVL.